This T cell receptor beta chain was recorded in a study of blood T cell repertoires in COVID-19. Method: immunoSEQ multiplex PCR; TCRdb's copy keeps in-frame clones and lacks some. This table holds under 300,000 clones, 80% to 90% found once. The V gene's germline CDR1 is MNHEY and CDR2 SVGAGI. CDR3 size: 15 residues. V was pared by 6 bases and J by 5 bases, with 14 bases between. This TCR came from a man aged 55 to 70 with acute or convalescent COVID-19. The chain links TRBV6-5 to TRBJ1-6; D is perhaps TRBD1 (6 bases). Sequencing input: peripheral blood. The DNA of the CDR3 is TGTGCCAGCAGCCGGACCGACAGGAATAATTCACCCCTCCACTTT. As protein: CASSRTDRNNSPLHF.